The present TCR beta chain was sequenced within a study of blood T cell repertoires in COVID-19. Study information: PBMCs, B-cell-depleted T cells, or T cells were the source of the cDNA or gDNA that made up the material.

Per the original data handling: Estimation of nucleated cell counts was performed using reference gene primer amplification. Using immunoSEQ multiplex PCR, the repertoire was profiled, and TCRdb retains in-frame clones only, with some absent. The D gene and trimming were derived from the DNA, and the V and J assignments and clone size from that table. Among about 110,000 clones, more than 80% were seen once, and the ten largest hold roughly 5%. Seattle-derived patients entered the study during active infection and were followed longitudinally. The material sequenced was peripheral blood. The source is a woman aged 55-75 years with COVID-19, enrolled during active disease.

The chain's CDR3 is CASSLASLAKTEGYTF. CDR3 sequence (DNA): TGCGCCAGCAGCTTGGCATCGCTGGCCAAAACGGAGGGCTACACCTTC. The chain is built from TRBV5-1 and TRBJ1-2; no definite D call. CDR1 and CDR2 (germline): SGHRS, YFSETQ. With 0 bases removed from V and 8 bases from J, the gap between germline ends came to 20 bases. The length of the CDR3 is 16 residues.